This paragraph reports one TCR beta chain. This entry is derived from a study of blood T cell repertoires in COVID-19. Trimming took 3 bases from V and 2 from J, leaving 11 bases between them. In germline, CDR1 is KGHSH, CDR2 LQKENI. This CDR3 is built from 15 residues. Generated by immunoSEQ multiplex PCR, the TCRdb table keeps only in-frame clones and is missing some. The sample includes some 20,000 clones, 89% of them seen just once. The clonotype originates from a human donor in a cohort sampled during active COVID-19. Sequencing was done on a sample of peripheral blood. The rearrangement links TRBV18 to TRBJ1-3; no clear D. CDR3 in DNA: TGTGCCAGCTCACCCCAAACGCTAGCTGGAAACACCATATATTTT. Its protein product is CASSPQTLAGNTIYF.